This note documents a single TCR beta chain sequence. The data derive from a study of cytomegalovirus exposure and HLA in healthy donors. The CDR3 sequence is 15 residues long. Deletions cut 2 bases from V and 3 bases from J, with 14 bases between. Germline V gene lookup returns CDR1 GTSNPN and CDR2 SVGIG (reference sequence). In the PCR, 60 Vbeta and 13 Jbeta primers were used. Data came from immunoSEQ multiplex PCR; TCRdb stores just in-frame clones and leaves some out. The sample shows about 150,000 clones, approximately 80% of them seen only once. The TCR comes from a man under 40 in good health and CMV-seropositive. Input material: PBMCs. The rearrangement joins TRBV30 to TRBJ1-5; weak D call: TRBD1 (6 bases). The CDR3 reads CAWSLQGTTNQPQHF. In DNA form, the CDR3 reads TGTGCCTGGAGTTTGCAGGGGACCACCAATCAGCCCCAGCATTTT.